The T cell receptor beta chain under discussion was sequenced for a study of cytomegalovirus exposure and HLA in healthy donors. Study-wide findings and caveats: Cytomegalovirus association was listed for approximately 150 TCR beta chains.

The CDR3 loop spans 16 amino acids. Germline V CDR1 and CDR2: SEHNR, FQNEAQ (reference sequence). The PCR employed 60 Vbeta primers together with 13 Jbeta primers. Only in-frame clones appear in the TCRdb table, and some are missing; sequencing was by immunoSEQ multiplex PCR. The sample has roughly 150,000 clones; more than 75% are singletons. In regard to this clone: The antigen remains unidentified. One junction end disagrees with the germline gene, perhaps due to a read error.

The source of this sequence is a woman younger than 30 in good health and CMV-seronegative. The rearrangement links TRBV7-9 to TRBJ2-5; TRBD2 agrees at 8 bases. Sequencing was carried out using PBMCs. The CDR3 here is CSSSLKLAGRQETQYF. CDR3 in DNA: TGTTCCAGCAGCTTAAAGCTAGCGGGCCGACAAGAGACCCAGTACTTC.